These 21 T cell receptor beta chains share one sample of origin, sequenced in a study of cytomegalovirus exposure and HLA in healthy donors. A multiplex PCR was run with 60 Vbeta primers and 13 Jbeta primers. Sequencing was performed with immunoSEQ multiplex PCR; in TCRdb, only in-frame clones are kept and a portion is missing. The data contain some 120,000 clones, around 75% of them singletons. Specimen: PBMCs. The source is a woman in her forties or fifties in good health and CMV-seropositive.

The CDR3 loop reads CASSEGQTNYGYTF. The CDR3 DNA reads as TGTGCCAGCTCAGAGGGACAGACTAACTATGGCTACACCTTC. The rearrangement uses TRBV18 and TRBJ1-2; the match to TRBD1 covers 7 bases. Germline CDR1 is KGHSH and CDR2 is LQKENI. CDR3 length: 14 amino acids. J lost 0 bases, V lost 5 bases, and 3 bases had no gene match.

The chain combines TRBV27 with TRBJ2-7, with D possibly being TRBD2 (6 bases). Germline V CDR1 and CDR2: MNHEY, SMNVEV (reference sequence). The V end lost 2 bases, the J end lost 2 bases, and 10 bases lay between the germline ends. The CDR3 length is 14 residues. The chain's CDR3 is CASSLGGITYEQYF. CDR3 nucleotides: TGTGCCAGCAGTTTAGGAGGGATCACCTACGAGCAGTACTTC.

The chain employs TRBV7-9 and TRBJ2-7; the D is unclear. CDR1 and CDR2 (germline): SEHNR, FQNEAQ (reference sequence). The CDR3 contains 13 residues. V was cut by 6 bases and J by 3 bases, with 12 bases left in between. This CDR3 reads CASSHSVSYEQYF. The CDR3 region has the DNA TGTGCCAGCAGTCATTCGGTTAGCTACGAGCAGTACTTC. The full variable domain, with the rest looked up from reference TRBV7-9 and TRBJ2-7, is DTGVSQNPRHKITKRGQNVTFRCDPISEHNRLYWYRQTLGQGPEFLTYFQNEAQLEKSRLLSDRFSAERPKGSFSTLEIQRTEQGDSAMYLCASSHSVSYEQYFGPGTRLTVT.

This clone has more than one count but fewer than ten. The CDR3 sequence is CASSRETGGISPLHF. The CDR3 nucleotides are TGTGCCAGCAGCCGGGAGACAGGGGGCATATCACCCCTCCACTTT. The chain joins TRBV6-5 to TRBJ1-6; 10 nucleotides match TRBD1. Germline values: CDR1 MNHEY, CDR2 SVGAGI. The V and J ends lost 6 bases and 10 bases, in that order; junction bases with no gene match: 9. The CDR3 spans 15 residues.

Details on this clone: Its ends do not fully match the called genes, so a read error is possible. The chain links TRBV7-9 to TRBJ1-1; 8 bases fit TRBD1. The CDR3 has 15 residues. From germline, CDR1 is SEHNR and CDR2 FQNEAQ (reference sequence). The CDR3 sequence is CSSSPLQGAATEAFF. The CDR3 DNA reads TGTTCCAGCAGTCCCCTCCAGGGGGCCGCCACTGAAGCTTTCTTT.

This clone appeared a single time. The chain carries TRBV9 and TRBJ2-2; 11 bases map to TRBD2. CDR1 is SGDLS and CDR2 is YYNGEE in the germline V gene. The V gene end was trimmed by 2 bases and the J gene end by 4 bases; junction bases not matched to a gene: 4. The CDR3 loop spans 16 amino acids. The CDR3 DNA follows: TGTGCCAGCAGCGTCGGACTAGCGGGCGGCACCGGGGAGCTGTTTTTT. Encoded protein: CASSVGLAGGTGELFF. Full variable domain (remainder filled in from reference TRBV9 and TRBJ2-2): DSGVTQTPKHLITATGQRVTLRCSPRSGDLSVYWYQQSLDQGLQFLIQYYNGEERAKGNILERFSAQQFPDLHSELNLSSLELGDSALYFCASSVGLAGGTGELFFGEGSRLTVL.

The chain uses TRBV20-1 and TRBJ2-1; TRBD2 might be the D (7 bases). The CDR3 totals 11 residues. Trimming left V 3 bases short and J 8 bases short, with 8 bases between. Germline CDR1 is DFQATT and CDR2 is SNEGSKA (reference sequence). In nucleotides, the CDR3 is TGCAGTGCTAGGGGGGGGCATGAGCAGTTCTTC. Its translation is CSARGGHEQFF.

The rearrangement joins TRBV13 to TRBJ2-2; 8 positions match TRBD1. The CDR3 extends over 16 amino acids. Germline CDR1 reads PRHDT; CDR2 reads FYEKMQ (reference sequence). V lost 4 bases to trimming and J lost 2 bases; unmatched junction nucleotides: 6. CDR3 sequence: CASSSRGTGNTGELFF. The CDR3 DNA follows: TGTGCCAGCAGCTCCCGTGGGACAGGTAACACCGGGGAGCTGTTTTTT.

The V call is TRBV7-3, the J call TRBJ2-2; TRBD1 matches at 8 bases. V trimming: 2 bases; J trimming: 4 bases; junction bases outside the gene matches: 6. The CDR3 spans 16 residues. The germline V gene encodes CDR1 SGHTA and CDR2 FQGTGA. The CDR3 sequence: CASSLLAGGSTGELFF. CDR3 bases: TGTGCCAGCAGCTTATTGGCAGGGGGCTCCACCGGGGAGCTGTTTTTT.

The rearrangement joins TRBV7-9 to TRBJ1-2, with 7 bases matching TRBD1. This CDR3 is built from 14 residues. J was trimmed by 2 bases and V by 5 bases; bases with no gene match: 5. Germline assignment: CDR1 SEHNR and CDR2 FQNEAQ (reference sequence). The CDR3 DNA is TGTGCCAGCAGCCCGGGGACAGCCAACTATGGCTACACCTTC. Translating gives CASSPGTANYGYTF.

The chain has TRBV11-2 and TRBJ2-5; 11 positions match TRBD2. Per germline, CDR1 SGHAT and CDR2 FQNNGV. V dropped 4 bases and J dropped 3; count of bases not matched to a gene: 4. The CDR3 is made up of 15 amino acids. CDR3 loop: CASSYNSGGEETQYF. The CDR3, as DNA: TGTGCCAGCAGCTACAATAGCGGGGGGGAAGAGACCCAGTACTTC.

The V call is TRBV11-3, the J call TRBJ2-1; D possibly corresponds to TRBD2 (5 bases). Germline V gene sequence: CDR1 SGHNT, CDR2 YENEEA. The CDR3 is made up of 15 amino acids. V was shortened by 0 bases and J by 10 bases, with 16 bases between the two germline ends. The CDR3 loop reads CASSLDRNQRREQFF. For the CDR3, the DNA is TGTGCCAGCAGCTTAGATCGGAACCAACGGAGGGAGCAGTTCTTC.

The rearrangement links TRBV30 to TRBJ2-1; D is possibly TRBD2 (5 bases). Germline lookup yields CDR1 GTSNPN and CDR2 SVGIG (reference sequence). The V end lost 8 bases, the J end lost 12 bases, and 17 bases lay between the germline ends. There are 11 residues in the CDR3. CDR3 DNA sequence: TGTGCCGCGTACGTGGAGGTTGGGCAGTTCTTC. Translated, it gives CAAYVEVGQFF.

This clone was seen only once. The chain joins TRBV5-1 to TRBJ2-1; 10 bases align to TRBD2. V shed 2 bases and J 0 bases; nucleotides not matched to a gene: 5. Looked up from germline, CDR1 is SGHRS and CDR2 is YFSETQ. This CDR3 region has 17 residues. This chain's CDR3 is CASSFGSGGHSYNEQFF. In nucleotides, the CDR3 is TGCGCCAGCAGCTTCGGTAGCGGGGGGCACTCCTACAATGAGCAGTTCTTC.

The CDR3, as DNA: TGCGCCAGCAGCCAGGGGGGGGTGAGACAGCCTAATGAAAAACTGTTTTTT. This sequence encodes CASSQGGVRQPNEKLFF. The chain couples TRBV4-1 to TRBJ1-4; possibly TRBD1 for D (5 bases). The V and J ends lost 3 bases and 3 bases respectively, with 17 bases between them. The V gene's germline CDR1 is MGHRA and CDR2 YSYEKL. There are 17 residues in the CDR3.

The genes are TRBV29-1 and TRBJ2-3, with a tentative D call TRBD2 (6 bases). The CDR3 consists of 13 residues. CDR1 and CDR2 from the germline V gene are SQVTM and ANQGSEA. The germline V and J ends were trimmed by 7 bases and 1 base, with 12 bases remaining between them. CDR3 amino acids: CSGGVSGTDTQYF. Here the CDR3 DNA reads TGCAGCGGGGGGGTGTCAGGCACAGATACGCAGTATTTT.

J is TRBJ1-1 and V is TRBV13; tentative D call: TRBD1 (6 bases). CDR3 size: 14 residues. V was trimmed by 5 bases and J by 4 bases, leaving 14 bases between them. The germline V gene has CDR1 PRHDT and CDR2 FYEKMQ (reference sequence). CDR3 sequence: CASSGRDTLTEAFF. The DNA of the CDR3 is TGTGCCAGCAGCGGAAGGGACACCCTCACTGAAGCTTTCTTT. The whole variable domain, filled in from reference TRBV13 and TRBJ1-1, reads AAGVIQSPRHLIKEKRETATLKCYPIPRHDTVYWYQQGPGQDPQFLISFYEKMQSDKGSIPDRFSAQQFSDYHSELNMSSLELGDSALYFCASSGRDTLTEAFFGQGTRLTVV.

The chain is built from TRBV18 and TRBJ2-7; D may be TRBD1 (5 bases). Germline CDR1 is KGHSH and CDR2 is LQKENI. The CDR3 is 13 residues long. Trimming pared 3 bases from V and 6 bases from J, leaving 12 bases between. CDR3 region: CASSPLPQGEQYF. CDR3 DNA: TGTGCCAGCTCACCGCTACCCCAGGGCGAGCAGTACTTC.

The V and J genes are TRBV10-3 and TRBJ2-1, with D hard to call. Germline V gene data show CDR1 as ENHRY and CDR2 as SYGVKD. This CDR3 is 15 amino acids long. V lost 7 bases and J lost 0, with 13 bases in between. The CDR3 coding sequence is TGTGCCATCAAAGAGCCGGGTCTCTCCTACAATGAGCAGTTCTTC. Protein: CAIKEPGLSYNEQFF.

The V gene is TRBV11-2, the J gene TRBJ1-5, with D uncertain. The germline V and J ends were trimmed by 4 bases and 7 bases, with 11 bases remaining between them. Germline V CDR1 and CDR2: SGHAT, FQNNGV. CDR3 length: 13 amino acids. This CDR3 is CASSSEVRQPQHF. The CDR3 nucleotides read TGTGCCAGCAGCTCGGAGGTTCGGCAGCCCCAGCATTTT.

The rearrangement joins TRBV5-4 to TRBJ1-3; 7 bases are a match to TRBD1. Germline CDR1 and CDR2: SGHNT and YYREEE (reference sequence). With V trimmed by 4 bases and J by 5 bases, 6 bases remained unmatched. The CDR3 has 14 amino acids. The chain's CDR3 is CASSPDRDRNTIYF. CDR3 DNA: TGTGCCAGCAGCCCCGACAGGGACAGAAACACCATATATTTT.